These 10 T cell receptor beta chains share one sample of origin, sequenced in a study of blood T cell repertoires in COVID-19. The table came from immunoSEQ multiplex PCR; TCRdb's copy has only in-frame clones and leaves some out. The table lists roughly 260,000 clones, 70% to 90% of them singletons. Sequences were obtained from PBMCs or T cells enriched from blood (not recorded which). These receptors all come from a woman aged 45-60 years who had recovered from COVID-19.

This clone was observed once. Other nucleotide sequences in the sample specify the same CDR3. The rearrangement joins TRBV2 to TRBJ2-7; D gene unclear. Trimming took off 6 bases at V and 4 bases at J, with 10 bases between the two ends. Germline V lookup: CDR1 SNHLY, CDR2 FYNNEI. The CDR3 is 12 amino acids. The CDR3 coding sequence is TGTGCCAGCAGGGGCGAAGGATACGAGCAGTACTTC. Translation: CASRGEGYEQYF.

The genes are TRBV5-1 and TRBJ2-7, with 11 bases fitting TRBD1. J gave up 4 bases and V 0 bases, and 3 bases lay outside the gene matches. Germline CDR1 and CDR2: SGHRS and YFSETQ. The CDR3 runs to 15 residues. The CDR3 reads CASSLGTGGWYEQYF. The CDR3 DNA reads as TGCGCCAGCAGCTTGGGGACAGGGGGCTGGTACGAGCAGTACTTC.

The chain recombines TRBV7-9 with TRBJ2-2, with D possibly being TRBD2 (5 bases). This CDR3 region has 15 residues. Germline loops: CDR1 SEHNR, CDR2 FQNEAQ (reference sequence). With 4 bases removed from V and 5 bases from J, the gap between germline ends came to 14 bases. The CDR3 reads CASSSWELATGELFF. DNA for the CDR3: TGTGCCAGCAGCTCCTGGGAGCTTGCGACCGGGGAGCTGTTTTTT.

The chain employs TRBV20-1 and TRBJ2-1; 7 bases are a match to TRBD2. Germline V gives CDR1 DFQATT, CDR2 SNEGSKA (reference sequence). The V and J ends lost 3 bases and 8 bases, in that order; junction bases with no gene match: 10. This CDR3 has 14 amino acids. CDR3 loop: CSASLAGERYEQFF. CDR3 nucleotide sequence: TGCAGTGCTAGTCTCGCGGGAGAGAGGTATGAGCAGTTCTTC.

The chain employs TRBV29-1 and TRBJ1-1; 8 nucleotides align to TRBD1. V lost 8 bases and J lost 7; bases outside the gene matches: 9. This CDR3 has 12 amino acids. Germline assignment: CDR1 SQVTM and CDR2 ANQGSEA. The CDR3 DNA reads TGCAGCATTCGGACAGGGACTTTTGAAGCTTTCTTT. This codes for CSIRTGTFEAFF.

This clone has more than one count but fewer than ten. The V gene is TRBV18, the J gene TRBJ2-1, with TRBD1 identical over 9 bases. From germline, CDR1 is KGHSH and CDR2 LQKENI. J lost 4 bases, V lost 2 bases, and 3 bases had no gene match. This CDR3 is 15 amino acids long. The CDR3 DNA sequence: TGTGCCAGCTCACCAACAGGGGGCTCTTACAATGAGCAGTTCTTC. This sequence encodes CASSPTGGSYNEQFF.

The V gene is TRBV10-1, the J gene TRBJ1-6, with 7 bases identical to TRBD1. Germline values: CDR1 WNHNN, CDR2 SYGVQD (reference sequence). The J segment lost 9 bases and the V segment lost 8 bases, leaving 16 bases of the junction unmatched. The CDR3 has 16 amino acids. CDR3 nucleotides: TGCGCCAGCCCGGACGACAGGGAGTGGTATGGTTCACCCCTCCACTTT. Translating gives CASPDDREWYGSPLHF.

This clone appeared a few times. The chain carries TRBV2 and TRBJ2-7; perhaps TRBD1 as D (6 bases). V dropped 7 bases and J dropped 3 bases, with 19 bases sitting between them. The CDR3 is 15 amino acids. Germline CDR1 SNHLY, CDR2 FYNNEI. The CDR3 DNA follows: TGTGCCAGCAACCCGGCGCAGGGGTGGAACTACGAGCAGTACTTC. Its protein is CASNPAQGWNYEQYF.

The chain uses TRBV28 and TRBJ1-2; D remains ambiguous. The CDR3 has 13 amino acids. V was trimmed by 8 bases and J by 3 bases, leaving 13 bases between them. Germline V lookup: CDR1 MDHEN, CDR2 SYDVKM. The CDR3, as DNA: TGTGCCAGCGACTCCGAACCGGACTATGGCTACACCTTC. Protein product: CASDSEPDYGYTF.

This clone was detected a few times. This chain joins TRBV27 and TRBJ1-1, with 10 bases that match TRBD1. The CDR3 is 18 residues long. Unmatched junction bases numbered 11, after V lost 0 bases and J lost 4 bases. Germline-derived CDR1 and CDR2 are MNHEY and SMNVEV (reference sequence). CDR3 nucleotides: TGTGCCAGCAGTTTATCCGTCCCGGGACAGGGGTACGGCACTGAAGCTTTCTTT. It yields the protein CASSLSVPGQGYGTEAFF.